This TCR beta chain was sequenced in a study of identical twins. General study findings and limits: Insertions were fewer in abundant cord blood beta clonotypes, whereas memory repertoires showed none of this pattern. Diverse VJ usage suggested most zero-insertion clonotypes were not invariant T cells. Surplus twin overlap in beta out-of-frame sequences was less pronounced.

On this clonotype itself: The antigen is unknown. The junction differs from germline at one of its ends, possibly a read error.

Through template switching, a universal primer site was introduced, and the cDNA contained unique molecular identifiers. TCRdb used MiXCR to reprocess the 5' RACE reads, holding one entry per CDR3 protein. The table records some 1,600,000 distinct CDR3 sequences, under 35% of them present only once. CDR3 length: 16 residues. CDR1 and CDR2 (germline): MDHEN, SYDVKM. V gene TRBV28 combines with J gene TRBJ2-7, with 16 bases lining up with TRBD2. Sequencing was carried out using cord blood. This clonotype was obtained from a newborn girl in good health. The CDR3 region is CVSSSGTSGRAGEQYF. The CDR3 coding sequence is TGTGTCAGCAGTTCCGGGACTAGCGGGAGGGCCGGTGAGCAGTACTTC.